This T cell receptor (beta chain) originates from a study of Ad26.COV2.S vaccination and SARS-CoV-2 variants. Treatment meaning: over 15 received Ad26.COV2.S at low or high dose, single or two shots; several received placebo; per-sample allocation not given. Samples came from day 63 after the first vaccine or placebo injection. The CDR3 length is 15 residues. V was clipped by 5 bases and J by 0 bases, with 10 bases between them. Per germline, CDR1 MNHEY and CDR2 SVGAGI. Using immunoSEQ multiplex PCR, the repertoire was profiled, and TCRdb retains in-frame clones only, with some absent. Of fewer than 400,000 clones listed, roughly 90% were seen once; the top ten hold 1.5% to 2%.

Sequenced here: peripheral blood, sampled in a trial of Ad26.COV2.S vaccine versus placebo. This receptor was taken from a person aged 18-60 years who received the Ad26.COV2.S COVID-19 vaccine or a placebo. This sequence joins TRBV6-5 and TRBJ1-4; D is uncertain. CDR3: CASSRTAATNEKLFF. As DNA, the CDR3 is TGTGCCAGCAGTCGGACCGCGGCAACTAATGAAAAACTGTTTTTT.